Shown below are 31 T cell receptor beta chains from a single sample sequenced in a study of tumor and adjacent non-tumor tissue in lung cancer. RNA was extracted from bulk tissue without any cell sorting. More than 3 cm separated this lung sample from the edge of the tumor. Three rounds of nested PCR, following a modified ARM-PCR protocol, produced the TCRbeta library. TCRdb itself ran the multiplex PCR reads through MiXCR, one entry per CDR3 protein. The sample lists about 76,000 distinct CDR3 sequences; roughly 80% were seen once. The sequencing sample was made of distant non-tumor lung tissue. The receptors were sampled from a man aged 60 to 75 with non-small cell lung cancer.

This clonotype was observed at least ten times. The CDR3 DNA reads TGTGCCAGCAGCTTAGGACAGGGTGCAACTAATGAAAAACTGTTTTTT. Its translation is CASSLGQGATNEKLFF. This chain links TRBV5-4 with TRBJ1-4, with 8 bases fitting TRBD1. Trimming cost V 2 bases and J 0 bases; bases outside gene matches: 3. This CDR3 has 16 amino acids. From germline, CDR1 is SGHNT and CDR2 YYREEE (reference sequence).

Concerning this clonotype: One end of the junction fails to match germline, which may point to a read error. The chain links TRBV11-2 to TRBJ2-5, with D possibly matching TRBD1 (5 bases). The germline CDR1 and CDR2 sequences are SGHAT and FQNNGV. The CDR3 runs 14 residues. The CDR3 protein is CASSSGQVHETQYF. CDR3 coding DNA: TGTGCAAGCAGCTCTGGACAAGTCCATGAGACCCAGTACTTC.

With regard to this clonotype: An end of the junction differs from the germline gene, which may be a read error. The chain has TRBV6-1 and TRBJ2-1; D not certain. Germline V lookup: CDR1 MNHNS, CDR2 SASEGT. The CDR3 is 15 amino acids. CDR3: CASSDRWPSYNEQFF. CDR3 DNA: TGTGCCAGCAGTGACAGGTGGCCCTCCTACAATGAGCAATTCTTC.

The CDR3 spells CASSLALRHGLGTYLPLHF. In DNA, the CDR3 is TGTGCCAGCAGCTTAGCCCTTCGCCATGGACTGGGGACGTATTTACCCCTCCACTTT. This chain joins TRBV7-9 and TRBJ1-6; D possibly corresponds to TRBD1 (5 bases). The CDR3 runs 19 residues. V was cut by 0 bases and J by 12 bases, with 27 bases left in between. The germline V gene has CDR1 SEHNR and CDR2 FQNEAQ (reference sequence).

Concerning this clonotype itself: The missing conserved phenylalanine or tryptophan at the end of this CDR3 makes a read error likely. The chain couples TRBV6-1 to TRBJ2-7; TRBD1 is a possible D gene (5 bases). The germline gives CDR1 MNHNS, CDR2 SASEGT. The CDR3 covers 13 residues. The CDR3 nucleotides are TGTGTCAGCAGTGTAACAGGCTCCTACGAGCAGTACTTA. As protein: CVSSVTGSYEQYL.

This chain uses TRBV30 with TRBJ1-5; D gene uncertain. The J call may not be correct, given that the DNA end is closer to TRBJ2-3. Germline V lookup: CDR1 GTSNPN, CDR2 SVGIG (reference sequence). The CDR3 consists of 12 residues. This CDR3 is CALYRRDQPQYF. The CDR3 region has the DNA TGTGCCTTATACCGAAGGGATCAGCCCCAGTATTTT.

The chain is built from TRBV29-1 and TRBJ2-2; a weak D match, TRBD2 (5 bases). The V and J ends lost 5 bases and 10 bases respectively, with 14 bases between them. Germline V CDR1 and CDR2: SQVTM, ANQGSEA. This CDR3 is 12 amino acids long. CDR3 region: CSVQTTSEELFF. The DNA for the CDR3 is TGCAGCGTTCAGACTACCAGCGAGGAGCTGTTTTTT.

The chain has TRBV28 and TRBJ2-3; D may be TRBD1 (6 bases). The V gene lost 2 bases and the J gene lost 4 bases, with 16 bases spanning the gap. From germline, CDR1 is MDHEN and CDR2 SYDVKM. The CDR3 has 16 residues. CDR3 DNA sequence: TGTGCCAGCAGTTTAAGGGGGAGTCTTAGCTCAGATACGCAGTATTTT. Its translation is CASSLRGSLSSDTQYF. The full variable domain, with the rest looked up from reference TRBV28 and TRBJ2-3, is DVKVTQSSRYLVKRTGEKVFLECVQDMDHENMFWYRQDPGLGLRLIYFSYDVKMKEKGDIPEGYSVSREKKERFSLILESASTNQTSMYLCASSLRGSLSSDTQYFGPGTRLTVL.

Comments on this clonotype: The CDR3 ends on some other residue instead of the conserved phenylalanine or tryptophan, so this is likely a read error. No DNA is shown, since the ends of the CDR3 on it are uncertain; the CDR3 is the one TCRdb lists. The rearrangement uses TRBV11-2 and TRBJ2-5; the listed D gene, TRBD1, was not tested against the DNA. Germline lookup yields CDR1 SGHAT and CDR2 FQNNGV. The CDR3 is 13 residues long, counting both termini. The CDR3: CAGSSSGEETPYI.

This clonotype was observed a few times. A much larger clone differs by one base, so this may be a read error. DNA of the CDR3: TGTGCCAGCAGGTCTAGCAGCACAGATACGCAGTATTTT. Translated: CASRSSSTDTQYF. The chain joins TRBV6-5 to TRBJ2-3; maybe TRBD2 (5 bases). Per the germline V gene, CDR1 is MNHEY and CDR2 is SVGAGI. This CDR3 has 13 residues. With 6 bases removed from V and 0 bases from J, the gap between germline ends came to 7 bases.

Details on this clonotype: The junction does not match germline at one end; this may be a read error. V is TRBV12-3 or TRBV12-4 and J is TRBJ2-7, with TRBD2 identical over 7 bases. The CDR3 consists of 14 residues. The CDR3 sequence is CASSAAGVRIEQYF. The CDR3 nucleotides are TGTGCTAGCAGCGCCGCGGGAGTCAGAATCGAGCAGTACTTC.

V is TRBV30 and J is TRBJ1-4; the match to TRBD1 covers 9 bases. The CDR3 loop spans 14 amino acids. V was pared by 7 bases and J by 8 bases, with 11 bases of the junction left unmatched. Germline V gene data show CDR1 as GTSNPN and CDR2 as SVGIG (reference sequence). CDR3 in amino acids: CALTRQGGGEKLFF. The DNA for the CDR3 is TGTGCCTTGACCAGACAGGGGGGCGGCGAAAAACTGTTTTTT.

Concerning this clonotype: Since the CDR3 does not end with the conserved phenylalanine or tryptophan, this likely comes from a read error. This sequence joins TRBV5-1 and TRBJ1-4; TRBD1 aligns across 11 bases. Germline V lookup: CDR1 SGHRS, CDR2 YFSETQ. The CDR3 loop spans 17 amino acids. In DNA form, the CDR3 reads TGCGACAGCAGCTTGGATTCCGGGACAGGGGGAGGTGAAAAACTGTTTTCT. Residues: CDSSLDSGTGGGEKLFS.

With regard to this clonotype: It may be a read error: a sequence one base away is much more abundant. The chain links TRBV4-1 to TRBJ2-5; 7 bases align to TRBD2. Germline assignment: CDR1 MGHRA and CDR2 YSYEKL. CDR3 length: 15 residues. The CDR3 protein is CSSSQDGGGQETQYF. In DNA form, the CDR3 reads TGCTCCAGCAGCCAAGATGGCGGGGGCCAAGAGACCCAGTACTTC.

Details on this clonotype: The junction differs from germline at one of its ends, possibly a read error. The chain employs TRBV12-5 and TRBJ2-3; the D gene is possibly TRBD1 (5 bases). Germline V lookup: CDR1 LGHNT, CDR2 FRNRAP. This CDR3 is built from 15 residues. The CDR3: CVSGLRQGVTDTQYF. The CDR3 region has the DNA TGTGTTAGTGGTTTGCGGCAAGGGGTTACAGATACGCAGTATTTT.

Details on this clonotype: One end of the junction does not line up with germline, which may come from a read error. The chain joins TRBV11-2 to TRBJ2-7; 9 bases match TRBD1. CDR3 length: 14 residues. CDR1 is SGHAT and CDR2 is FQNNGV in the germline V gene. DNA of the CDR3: TGTGCCAGCAGCTTCGGGACAGGGCACTACGAGCAATACTTC. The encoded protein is CASSFGTGHYEQYF. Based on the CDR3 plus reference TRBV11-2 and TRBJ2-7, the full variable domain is EAGVAQSPRYKIIEKRQSVAFWCNPISGHATLYWYQQILGQGPKLLIQFQNNGVVDDSQLPKDRFSAERLKGVDSTLKIQPAKLEDSAVYLCASSFGTGHYEQYFGPGTRLTVT.

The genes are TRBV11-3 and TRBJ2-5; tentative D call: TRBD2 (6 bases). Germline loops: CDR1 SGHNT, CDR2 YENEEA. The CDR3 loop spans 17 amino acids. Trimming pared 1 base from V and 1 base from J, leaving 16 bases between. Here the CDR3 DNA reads TGTGCCAGCAGCTTAGGGTCCTGCGGGGCGTCCCAAGAGACCCAGTACTTC. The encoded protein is CASSLGSCGASQETQYF.

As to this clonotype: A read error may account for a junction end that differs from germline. The CDR3 DNA follows: TGTGCCAGTAGTGCTACACTTTATGGGCCCCAGCATTTT. It is translated as CASSATLYGPQHF. The chain carries TRBV6-1 and TRBJ1-5; D is uncertain. The CDR3 is made up of 13 amino acids. The germline V gene has CDR1 MNHNS and CDR2 SASEGT.

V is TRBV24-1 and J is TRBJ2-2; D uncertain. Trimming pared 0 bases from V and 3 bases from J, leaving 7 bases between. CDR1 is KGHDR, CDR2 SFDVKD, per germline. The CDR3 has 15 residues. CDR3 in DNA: TGTGCCACCAGTGATTTGGACTGGGACACCGGGGAGCTGTTTTTT. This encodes CATSDLDWDTGELFF.

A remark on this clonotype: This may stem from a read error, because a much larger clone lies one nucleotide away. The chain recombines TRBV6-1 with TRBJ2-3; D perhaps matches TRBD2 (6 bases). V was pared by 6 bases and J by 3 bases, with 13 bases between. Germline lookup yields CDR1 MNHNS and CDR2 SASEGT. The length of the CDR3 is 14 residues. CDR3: CASRSRRETDTQYF. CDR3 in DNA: TGTGCCAGCAGGAGTAGGCGGGAAACAGATACGCAGTATTTT.

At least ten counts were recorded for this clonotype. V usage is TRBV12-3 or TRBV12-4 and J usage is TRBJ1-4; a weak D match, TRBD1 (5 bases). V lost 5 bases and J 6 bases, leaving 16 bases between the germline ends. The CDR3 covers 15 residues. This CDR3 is CASSIPMGVHEKLFF. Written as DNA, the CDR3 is TGTGCCAGCAGTATCCCTATGGGGGTTCATGAAAAACTGTTTTTT.

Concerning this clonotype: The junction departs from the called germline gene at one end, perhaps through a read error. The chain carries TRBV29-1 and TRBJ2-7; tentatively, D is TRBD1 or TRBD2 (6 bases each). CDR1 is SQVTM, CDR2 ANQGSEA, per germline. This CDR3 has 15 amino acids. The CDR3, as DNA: TGCAACGTTGACCCGGGACACCGGGGGATCTACGAGCAGTACTTC. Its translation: CNVDPGHRGIYEQYF.

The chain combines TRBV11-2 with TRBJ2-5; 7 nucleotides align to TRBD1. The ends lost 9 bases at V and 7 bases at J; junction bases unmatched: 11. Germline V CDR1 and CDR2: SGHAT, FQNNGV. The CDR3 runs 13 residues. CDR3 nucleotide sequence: TGTGCCAGAAACTATACAGGGGAAGGGACCCAGTACTTC. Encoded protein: CARNYTGEGTQYF.

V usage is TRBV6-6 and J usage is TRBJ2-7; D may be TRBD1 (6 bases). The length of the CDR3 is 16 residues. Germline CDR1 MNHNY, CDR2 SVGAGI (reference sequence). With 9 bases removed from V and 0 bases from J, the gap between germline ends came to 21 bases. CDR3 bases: TGTGCCAGTACTTTTGGCGGCCTCAGGGGCTCCTACGAGCAGTACTTC. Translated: CASTFGGLRGSYEQYF.

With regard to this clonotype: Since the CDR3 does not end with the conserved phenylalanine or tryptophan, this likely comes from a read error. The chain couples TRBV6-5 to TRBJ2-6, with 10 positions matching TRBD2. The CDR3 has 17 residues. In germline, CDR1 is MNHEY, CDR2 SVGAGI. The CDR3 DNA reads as TGTGCCAGCAGCCTAGCGGGAGCCAACTCTGGGGTCAACGTCCTGACTTTA. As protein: CASSLAGANSGVNVLTL.

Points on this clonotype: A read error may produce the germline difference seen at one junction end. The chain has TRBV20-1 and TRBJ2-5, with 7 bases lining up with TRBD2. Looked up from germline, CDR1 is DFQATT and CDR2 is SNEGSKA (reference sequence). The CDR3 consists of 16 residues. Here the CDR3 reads CSTRDRLACVQETQYF. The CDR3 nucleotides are TGCAGTACTAGAGATCGACTAGCCTGTGTTCAAGAGACCCAGTACTTC.

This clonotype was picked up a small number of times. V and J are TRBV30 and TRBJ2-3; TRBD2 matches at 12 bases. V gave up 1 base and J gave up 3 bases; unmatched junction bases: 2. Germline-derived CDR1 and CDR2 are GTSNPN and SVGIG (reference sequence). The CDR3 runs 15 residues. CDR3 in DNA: TGTGCCTGGAGTGGGACTAGCGGGAAAACAGATACGCAGTATTTT. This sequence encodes CAWSGTSGKTDTQYF.

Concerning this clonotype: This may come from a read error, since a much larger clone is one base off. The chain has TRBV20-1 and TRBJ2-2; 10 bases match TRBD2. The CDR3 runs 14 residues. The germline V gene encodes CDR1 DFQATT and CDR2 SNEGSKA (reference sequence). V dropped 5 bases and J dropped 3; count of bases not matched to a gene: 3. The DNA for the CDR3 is TGCAGTGCTTTAGCGGGAGGAGACACCGGGGAGCTGTTTTTT. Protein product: CSALAGGDTGELFF.

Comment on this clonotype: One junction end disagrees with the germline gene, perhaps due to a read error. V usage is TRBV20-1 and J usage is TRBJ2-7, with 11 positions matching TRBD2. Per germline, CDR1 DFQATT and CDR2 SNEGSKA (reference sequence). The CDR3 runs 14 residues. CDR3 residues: CSTRVAGGPDERYF. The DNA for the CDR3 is TGCAGTACTAGAGTAGCGGGAGGGCCCGACGAGCGGTACTTC.

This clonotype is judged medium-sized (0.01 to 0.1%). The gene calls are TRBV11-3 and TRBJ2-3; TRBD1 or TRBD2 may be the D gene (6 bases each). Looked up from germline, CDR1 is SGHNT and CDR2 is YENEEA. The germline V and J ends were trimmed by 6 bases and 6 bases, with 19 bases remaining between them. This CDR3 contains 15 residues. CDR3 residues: CASSFVRGARDTQYF. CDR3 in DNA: TGTGCCAGCAGTTTCGTGAGGGGGGCGAGGGATACGCAGTATTTT. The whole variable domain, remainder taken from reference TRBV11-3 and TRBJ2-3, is EAGVVQSPRYKIIEKKQPVAFWCNPISGHNTLYWYLQNLGQGPELLIRYENEEAVDDSQLPKDRFSAERLKGVDSTLKIQPAELGDSAVYLCASSFVRGARDTQYFGPGTRLTVL.

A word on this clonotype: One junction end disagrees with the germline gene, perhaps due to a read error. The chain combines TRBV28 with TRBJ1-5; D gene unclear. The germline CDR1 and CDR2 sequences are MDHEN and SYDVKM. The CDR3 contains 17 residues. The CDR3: CASSLFYTGKWGQPQFF. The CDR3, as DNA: TGTGCCAGTAGTTTATTTTACACGGGGAAATGGGGTCAGCCCCAGTTTTTT. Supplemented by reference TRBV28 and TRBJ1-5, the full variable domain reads DVKVTQSSRYLVKRTGEKVFLECVQDMDHENMFWYRQDPGLGLRLIYFSYDVKMKEKGDIPEGYSVSREKKERFSLILESASTNQTSMYLCASSLFYTGKWGQPQFFGDGTRLSIL.